The sequence of this T cell receptor beta chain was determined in a study of T cells in Graves' hyperthyroidism and ophthalmopathy. Newly diagnosed hyperthyroidism patients aged 18 to 65 years had disease lasting under 2 months. The source material, RNA transcripts, was used to amplify TCR beta CDR3 regions. First-round RT-PCR with HTBI primers amplified the TCR CDR3 region. Each CDR3 protein is one row after TCRdb ran MiXCR on the multiplex PCR reads. In the table there are hundreds of thousands of distinct CDR3 sequences, roughly an eighth of which are singletons. This clonotype appeared many times. This CDR3 comprises 18 residues. V trimming: 5 bases; J trimming: 3 bases; junction bases outside the gene matches: 13. The V gene's germline CDR1 is SNHLY and CDR2 FYNNEI.

The sequenced sample consisted of blood. The chain couples TRBV2 to TRBJ2-3; TRBD2 aligns across 11 bases. The clonotype comes from a young woman with Graves' hyperthyroidism. The CDR3 spells CASSFASGRSGTTDTQYF. The CDR3 nucleotides read TGTGCCAGCAGTTTTGCTAGCGGGAGGAGTGGTACAACAGATACGCAGTATTTT.